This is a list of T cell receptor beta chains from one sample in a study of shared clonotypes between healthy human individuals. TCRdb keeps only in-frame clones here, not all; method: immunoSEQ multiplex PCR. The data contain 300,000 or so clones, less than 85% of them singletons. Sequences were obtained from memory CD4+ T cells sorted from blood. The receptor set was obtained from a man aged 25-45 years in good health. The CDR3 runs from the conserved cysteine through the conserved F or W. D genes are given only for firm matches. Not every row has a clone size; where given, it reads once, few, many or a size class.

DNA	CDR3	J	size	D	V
TGTGCCAGCAGTTTAATTTGGACGCCAGGGTACGAGCAGTACTTC	CASSLIWTPGYEQYF	TRBJ2-7	-	-	TRBV6-5
TGTGCCAGCAGTTATATGATCTCTGGGGCCAACGTCCTGACTTTC	CASSYMISGANVLTF	TRBJ2-6	-	-	TRBV28
TGTGCCAGCAGCGTAGGGACAGCCTACAATGAGCAGTTCTTC	CASSVGTAYNEQFF	TRBJ2-1	-	-	TRBV9
TGTGCCAGCAGTCCTCGTCCCTGGACAGGGGCTCAAGAGACCCAGTACTTC	CASSPRPWTGAQETQYF	TRBJ2-5	-	TRBD1	TRBV28
TGTGCCAGCAGCCTAGGGACTAGCGGTAACTACGAGCAGTACTTC	CASSLGTSGNYEQYF	TRBJ2-7	-	TRBD2	TRBV5-4
TGTGCCACCAGCAGAGATAGGGGAAGCAATCAGCCCCAGCATTTT	CATSRDRGSNQPQHF	TRBJ1-5	-	-	TRBV15
TGTGCCAGCAGCTTATCCCTAGCGTCCAATGAGCAGTTCTTC	CASSLSLASNEQFF	TRBJ2-1	once	-	TRBV7-6
TGTGCCAGCAGCCCGACTGGACAGACTATGAACACTGAAGCTTTCTTT	CASSPTGQTMNTEAFF	TRBJ1-1	many	-	TRBV28
TGTGCCAGCAGCTTGGTAGGGGGCGGAGAGACCCAGTACTTC	CASSLVGGGETQYF	TRBJ2-5	-	TRBD1	TRBV5-6
TGTGCCAGCTCACCCCCCGGACTAGCGGGGGCTCAGGAGCAGTTCTTC	CASSPPGLAGAQEQFF	TRBJ2-1	-	TRBD2	TRBV18